What follows is one T cell receptor beta chain and its context. This sample is part of a study of cytomegalovirus exposure and HLA in healthy donors. Generated by immunoSEQ multiplex PCR, the TCRdb table keeps only in-frame clones and is missing some. The repertoire holds tens of thousands of clones, roughly 90% seen once, with around 1.2% in the top ten. Trimming shortened V by 4 bases and J by 3 bases, and 17 bases separated the two germline ends. Germline CDR1 SGHNT, CDR2 YYREEE (reference sequence). This CDR3 spans 15 amino acids. The donors were part of the validation cohort of 120 subjects. That cohort was separate from the first cohort, which comprised under 700 subjects.

Material for sequencing was PBMCs. The gene calls are TRBV5-4 and TRBJ2-7, with D possibly TRBD1 on 6 matching bases. This TCR was recovered from a woman younger than 30 in good health and CMV-seronegative. CDR3 sequence reads: CASSHRRGGVYEQYF. The CDR3, as DNA: TGTGCCAGCAGCCACAGACGAGGGGGTGTCTACGAGCAGTACTTC.